One sample yielded the 14 T cell receptor beta chains listed below, sequenced in a study of beta chain features in type 1 diabetes. Expressed TCRB transcripts were sequenced after all isolated RNA was converted to cDNA. Profiling relied on immunoSEQ multiplex PCR, and the TCRdb table lists in-frame clones only, not all of them. The repertoire holds about 290,000 clones, under 8.5% seen once, with 1% in the top ten. Input material: central memory CD4+ T cells from blood. Every receptor here comes from a woman between 18 and 29 years old in good health.

This chain joins TRBV9 and TRBJ2-2, with D perhaps matching TRBD1 or TRBD2 (6 bases each). Deletions cut 0 bases from V and 1 base from J, with 25 bases between. This CDR3 has 21 amino acids. Per germline, CDR1 SGDLS and CDR2 YYNGEE. Written as DNA, the CDR3 is TGTGCCAGCAGCGTAGAGAGGATTGTTATCACGGGGGCTCAGAACACCGGGGAGCTGTTTTTT. The encoded protein is CASSVERIVITGAQNTGELFF.

V is TRBV5-1 and J is TRBJ1-1; no clear D gene. This CDR3 spans 13 amino acids. V was cut by 0 bases and J by 7 bases, with 10 bases left in between. Germline CDR1 is SGHRS and CDR2 is YFSETQ. CDR3 sequence reads: CASSLAGASEAFF. CDR3 DNA: TGCGCCAGCAGCTTGGCGGGTGCGAGTGAAGCTTTCTTT.

There are many counts of this clone. V gene TRBV7-2 combines with J gene TRBJ2-4; TRBD1 is a possible D gene (5 bases). V gave up 1 base and J gave up 13 bases, with 14 bases separating them. This CDR3 comprises 13 residues. Germline CDR1 is SGHTA and CDR2 is FQGNSA. The CDR3 spells CASSLEPQGIQYF. In nucleotides, the CDR3 is TGTGCCAGCAGCTTAGAGCCCCAGGGTATCCAGTACTTC.

In regard to this clone: In the same sample, other DNA sequences code for this CDR3. V usage is TRBV7-9 and J usage is TRBJ1-1; no reliable D call. Looked up from germline, CDR1 is SEHNR and CDR2 is FQNEAQ (reference sequence). The V and J ends lost 1 base and 5 bases respectively, with 8 bases between them. CDR3 length equals 13 residues. In DNA, the CDR3 is TGTGCCAGCAGCTTAGGTTCCGGGACTGAAGCTTTCTTT. This codes for CASSLGSGTEAFF.

The CDR3 nucleotides are TGTGCCAGCAGCCCGGGACAGTACGAGCGCTCCTATAATTCACCCCTCCACTTT. This codes for CASSPGQYERSYNSPLHF. This chain uses TRBV5-5 with TRBJ1-6, with 7 positions matching TRBD1. Germline values: CDR1 SGHKS, CDR2 YYEKEE (reference sequence). This CDR3 is 18 amino acids long. With V trimmed by 4 bases and J by 0 bases, 10 bases remained unmatched.

V usage is TRBV9 and J usage is TRBJ1-2, with D perhaps TRBD1 (5 bases). CDR1 SGDLS and CDR2 YYNGEE come from the germline V gene. Trimming took off 0 bases at V and 1 base at J, with 16 bases between the two ends. CDR3 length: 17 residues. The CDR3 spells CASSVGGAGQGNYGYTF. CDR3 nucleotide sequence: TGTGCCAGCAGCGTAGGTGGGGCAGGCCAAGGTAACTATGGCTACACCTTC. The full variable domain, with the rest looked up from reference TRBV9 and TRBJ1-2, is DSGVTQTPKHLITATGQRVTLRCSPRSGDLSVYWYQQSLDQGLQFLIQYYNGEERAKGNILERFSAQQFPDLHSELNLSSLELGDSALYFCASSVGGAGQGNYGYTFGSGTRLTVV.

There are a few counts of this clone. The chain carries TRBV4-2 and TRBJ1-3; a weak D match, TRBD1 (6 bases). Germline values: CDR1 LGHNA, CDR2 YNFKEQ. The germline V and J ends were trimmed by 4 bases and 1 base, with 17 bases remaining between them. This CDR3 is built from 17 residues. CDR3 sequence reads: CASSPEDRFTSGNTIYF. The DNA for the CDR3 is TGTGCCAGCAGCCCAGAAGACAGGTTCACGTCTGGAAACACCATATATTTT.

A few counts support this clone. V gene TRBV2 combines with J gene TRBJ2-1, with a possible D match to TRBD2 (6 bases). V was cut by 1 base and J by 1 base, with 14 bases left in between. The length of the CDR3 is 17 residues. Germline CDR1 is SNHLY and CDR2 is FYNNEI. The CDR3 region has the DNA TGTGCCAGCAGTGAAGGGTCTCGCGGGGCATCCTACAATGAGCAGTTCTTC. Translating gives CASSEGSRGASYNEQFF. Drawing the rest from reference TRBV2 and TRBJ2-1, the complete variable domain is EPEVTQTPSHQVTQMGQEVILRCVPISNHLYFYWYRQILGQKVEFLVSFYNNEISEKSEIFDDQFSVERPDGSNFTLKIRSTKLEDSAMYFCASSEGSRGASYNEQFFGPGTRLTVL.

This chain uses TRBV28 with TRBJ2-1; tentatively, D is TRBD2 (6 bases). The ends were cut back, 6 bases at V and 4 bases at J, with 19 bases in the middle. This CDR3 contains 16 residues. Per the germline V gene, CDR1 is MDHEN and CDR2 is SYDVKM. CDR3 loop: CASSLPGATGYNEQFF. The CDR3 DNA reads TGTGCCAGCAGCCTTCCGGGAGCTACGGGGTACAATGAGCAGTTCTTC.

V gene TRBV4-1 combines with J gene TRBJ1-2; unclear D gene. Trimming took 5 bases from V and 5 from J, leaving 15 bases between them. The CDR3 runs 14 residues. From germline, CDR1 is MGHRA and CDR2 YSYEKL. CDR3 protein: CASSSGKGDYGYTF. CDR3 in DNA: TGCGCCAGCAGCTCCGGGAAAGGAGATTATGGCTACACCTTC.

At least ten counts were recorded for this clone. The rearrangement links TRBV5-1 to TRBJ2-3; a possible D gene is TRBD2 (5 bases). Germline V lookup: CDR1 SGHRS, CDR2 YFSETQ. The CDR3 is 14 residues long. V gave up 3 bases and J gave up 2 bases, with 10 bases separating them. The CDR3 nucleotides read TGCGCCAGCAGCTCGACTCGGGACACAGATACGCAGTATTTT. Translated, it gives CASSSTRDTDTQYF.

This chain links TRBV29-1 with TRBJ2-5, with TRBD1 identical over 7 bases. V was clipped by 7 bases and J by 4 bases; unmatched bases: 3. Germline assignment: CDR1 SQVTM and CDR2 ANQGSEA. This CDR3 comprises 11 residues. The CDR3: CSGRQGETQYF. CDR3 nucleotides: TGCAGCGGTAGACAGGGAGAGACCCAGTACTTC.

As concerns this clone: This sample includes further DNA sequences coding for the same CDR3. The rearrangement links TRBV4-3 to TRBJ2-1; TRBD2 agrees at 11 bases. The trim removed 4 bases at V and 4 bases at J, leaving 6 bases unmatched. This CDR3 comprises 16 residues. Germline V gives CDR1 LGHNA, CDR2 YSLEER. CDR3 sequence reads: CASSPPGTSGYNEQFF. As DNA, the CDR3 is TGCGCCAGCAGCCCGCCCGGGACTAGCGGTTACAATGAGCAGTTCTTC.

In the case of this clone: The same CDR3 can be traced to other DNA sequences in this sample. The chain has TRBV20-1 and TRBJ1-2; D remains ambiguous. Trimming cost V 2 bases and J 3 bases, with 4 bases left between them. Per germline, CDR1 DFQATT and CDR2 SNEGSKA (reference sequence). The CDR3 is made up of 11 amino acids. CDR3 sequence (DNA): TGCAGTGCTAGAATTGACTATGGCTACACCTTC. Translation gives CSARIDYGYTF.